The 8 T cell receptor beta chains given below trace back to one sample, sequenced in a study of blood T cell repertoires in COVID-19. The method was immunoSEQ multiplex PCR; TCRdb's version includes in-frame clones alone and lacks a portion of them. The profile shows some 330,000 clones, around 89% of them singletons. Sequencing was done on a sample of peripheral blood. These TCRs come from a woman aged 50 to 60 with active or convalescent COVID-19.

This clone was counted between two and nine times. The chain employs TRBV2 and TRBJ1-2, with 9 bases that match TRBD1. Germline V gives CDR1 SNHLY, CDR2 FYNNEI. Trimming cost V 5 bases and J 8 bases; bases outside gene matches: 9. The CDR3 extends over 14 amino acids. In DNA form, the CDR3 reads TGTGCCAGCAGTAGGAGGGGGGACAGGGAGGGCTACACCTTC. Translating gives CASSRRGDREGYTF.

This CDR3 reads CASSGRGKGNTIYF. The CDR3 DNA reads TGTGCCAGCAGCGGTCGGGGTAAAGGAAACACCATATATTTT. The chain links TRBV5-8 to TRBJ1-3; unclear D gene. V was trimmed by 4 bases and J by 4 bases, leaving 12 bases between them. The CDR3 is 14 amino acids. Germline V gene sequence: CDR1 SGHTS, CDR2 YDEGEE.

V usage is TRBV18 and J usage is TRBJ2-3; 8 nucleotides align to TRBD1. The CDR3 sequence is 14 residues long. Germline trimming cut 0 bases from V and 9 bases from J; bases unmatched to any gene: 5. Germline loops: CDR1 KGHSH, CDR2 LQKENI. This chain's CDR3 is CASSPPMDRETQYF. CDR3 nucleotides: TGTGCCAGCTCACCACCGATGGACAGGGAGACGCAGTATTTT.

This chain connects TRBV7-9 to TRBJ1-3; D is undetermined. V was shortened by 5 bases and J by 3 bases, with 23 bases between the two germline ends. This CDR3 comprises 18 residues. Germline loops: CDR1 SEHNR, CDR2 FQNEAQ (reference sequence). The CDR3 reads CASSPLPSRNIIGNTIYF. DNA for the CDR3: TGTGCCAGCAGCCCACTGCCCAGCAGGAACATCATTGGAAACACCATATATTTT.

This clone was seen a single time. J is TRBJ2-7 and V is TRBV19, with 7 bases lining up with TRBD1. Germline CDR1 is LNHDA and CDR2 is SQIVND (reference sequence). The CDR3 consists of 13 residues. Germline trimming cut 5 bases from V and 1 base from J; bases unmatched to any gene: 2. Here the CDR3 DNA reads TGTGCCAGTAGTCGACAGGGATCCTACGAGCAGTACTTC. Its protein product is CASSRQGSYEQYF.

Written as DNA, the CDR3 is TGTGCCAGCAGCGTAGGAACAGGGGGCCGGAACACTGAAGCTTTCTTT. Translating gives CASSVGTGGRNTEAFF. The chain carries TRBV9 and TRBJ1-1; 9 bases map to TRBD1. The CDR3 is 16 residues long. V lost 0 bases to trimming and J lost 1 base; unmatched junction nucleotides: 4. Germline lookup yields CDR1 SGDLS and CDR2 YYNGEE.

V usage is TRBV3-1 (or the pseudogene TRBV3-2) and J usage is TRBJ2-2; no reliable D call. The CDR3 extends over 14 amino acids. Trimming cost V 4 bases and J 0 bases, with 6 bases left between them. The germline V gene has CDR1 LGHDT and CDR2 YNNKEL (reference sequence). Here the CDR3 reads CASSPVSNTGELFF. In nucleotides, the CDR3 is TGTGCCAGCAGCCCCGTATCGAACACCGGGGAGCTGTTTTTT.

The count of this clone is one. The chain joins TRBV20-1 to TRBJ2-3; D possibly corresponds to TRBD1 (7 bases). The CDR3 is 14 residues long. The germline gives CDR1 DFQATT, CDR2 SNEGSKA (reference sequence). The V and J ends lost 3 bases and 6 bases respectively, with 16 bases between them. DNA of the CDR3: TGCAGTGCTAGTGGCAGGGGGGCTACGGATACGCAGTATTTT. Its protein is CSASGRGATDTQYF.